The 10 T cell receptor beta chains presented below share a single source sample, sequenced in a study of T cells in Graves' hyperthyroidism and ophthalmopathy. Amplification of TCR beta CDR3 regions used RNA as the template. In the first-round RT-PCR of the TCR CDR3, the HTBI primer set was used. In TCRdb, the multiplex PCR reads were re-called with MiXCR into one record per CDR3 protein. The table has about 350,000 distinct CDR3 sequences, over 15% seen once. The sample comprised blood. These receptors all stem from a woman aged 40-49 years with Graves' ophthalmopathy.

The V call is TRBV7-2, the J call TRBJ1-1; 7 nucleotides agree with TRBD1. V gave up 5 bases and J gave up 7 bases; unmatched junction bases: 4. CDR1 is SGHTA, CDR2 FQGNSA, per germline. CDR3 length: 12 amino acids. The DNA of the CDR3 is TGTGCCAGCAGCGACCGGGACAGTGAAGCTTTCTTT. This sequence encodes CASSDRDSEAFF.

This clonotype was seen at least ten times. This chain connects TRBV4-2 to TRBJ2-7; 11 positions match TRBD2. The CDR3 covers 16 residues. The germline CDR1 and CDR2 sequences are LGHNA and YNFKEQ. J lost 1 base, V lost 2 bases, and 4 bases had no gene match. CDR3: CASSQSGLAGSYEQYF. DNA of the CDR3: TGTGCCAGCAGCCAAAGCGGACTAGCGGGTTCCTACGAGCAGTACTTC.

The gene calls are TRBV7-2 and TRBJ2-5; 12 bases are shared with TRBD2. J gave up 4 bases and V 1 base, and 7 bases lay outside the gene matches. Looked up from germline, CDR1 is SGHTA and CDR2 is FQGNSA. CDR3 length equals 17 residues. In DNA, the CDR3 is TGTGCCAGCAGCTTAGTCCCCGTACTAGCGGGAGGAGAGACCCAGTACTTC. Encoded protein: CASSLVPVLAGGETQYF.

There are many counts of this clonotype. The gene calls are TRBV6-2 or TRBV6-3 and TRBJ2-5; D might be TRBD2 (7 bases). This CDR3 contains 15 residues. Germline-derived CDR1 and CDR2 are MNHEY and SVGEGT. The ends were cut back, 6 bases at V and 5 bases at J, with 19 bases in the middle. CDR3 region: CASSPLGGLMETQYF. The CDR3 DNA reads TGTGCCAGCAGCCCCCTGGGGGGGCTTATGGAGACCCAGTACTTC.

The chain combines TRBV2 with TRBJ1-2, with D possibly TRBD1 on 5 matching bases. V was trimmed by 4 bases and J by 4 bases, leaving 13 bases between them. The CDR3 runs 14 residues. Germline assignment: CDR1 SNHLY and CDR2 FYNNEI. CDR3 in amino acids: CASSVFQGTYGYTF. CDR3 in DNA: TGTGCCAGCAGTGTGTTCCAGGGAACCTATGGCTACACCTTC.

There are many counts of this clonotype. The rearrangement uses TRBV25-1 and TRBJ2-5; TRBD2 matches at 9 bases. This CDR3 is built from 17 residues. Per the germline V gene, CDR1 is MGHDK and CDR2 is SYGVNS. V lost 2 bases and J lost 2; bases outside the gene matches: 9. CDR3 sequence (DNA): TGTGCCAGCAGTGAAGAACGCGGGAGGGAAAATCAAGAGACCCAGTACTTC. It encodes CASSEERGRENQETQYF.

The V call is TRBV15, the J call TRBJ2-5; D perhaps matches TRBD1 (6 bases). Germline V gene data show CDR1 as LNHNV and CDR2 as YYDKDF (reference sequence). CDR3 length: 14 residues. The V end was cut by 3 bases, the J end by 5 bases, with 13 bases between. CDR3 sequence (DNA): TGTGCCACCAGCAGTGAACAGGGCCGGGAGACCCAGTACTTC. Translation: CATSSEQGRETQYF.

This clonotype was detected many times. This chain joins TRBV20-1 and TRBJ2-7; D possibly corresponds to TRBD2 (6 bases). Germline assignment: CDR1 DFQATT and CDR2 SNEGSKA (reference sequence). The CDR3 extends over 14 amino acids. V gave up 3 bases and J gave up 0 bases, with 12 bases separating them. CDR3 DNA: TGCAGTGCTAGTCCGGGGGTTAGCTCCTACGAGCAGTACTTC. Protein: CSASPGVSSYEQYF.

Ten or more counts support this clonotype. The V gene is TRBV5-1, the J gene TRBJ2-7; D ambiguous. This CDR3 has 15 amino acids. V gave up 0 bases and J gave up 0 bases, with 10 bases separating them. Germline V CDR1 and CDR2: SGHRS, YFSETQ. The CDR3 loop is CASSLDRPSSYEQYF. The CDR3 DNA follows: TGCGCCAGCAGCTTGGATCGGCCGAGCTCCTACGAGCAGTACTTC. The variable domain in full, completed from reference TRBV5-1 and TRBJ2-7, reads KAGVTQTPRYLIKTRGQQVTLSCSPISGHRSVSWYQQTPGQGLQFLFEYFSETQRNKGNFPGRFSGRQFSNSRSEMNVSTLELGDSALYLCASSLDRPSSYEQYFGPGTRLTVT.

This clonotype was recorded at least ten times. This chain links TRBV12-3 or TRBV12-4 with TRBJ2-7; D unresolved. V was pared by 6 bases and J by 6 bases, with 15 bases between. The CDR3 sequence is 13 residues long. The CDR3 loop reads CASRTGIQPEQYF. The CDR3, as DNA: TGTGCCAGCAGAACTGGGATCCAACCCGAGCAGTACTTC.